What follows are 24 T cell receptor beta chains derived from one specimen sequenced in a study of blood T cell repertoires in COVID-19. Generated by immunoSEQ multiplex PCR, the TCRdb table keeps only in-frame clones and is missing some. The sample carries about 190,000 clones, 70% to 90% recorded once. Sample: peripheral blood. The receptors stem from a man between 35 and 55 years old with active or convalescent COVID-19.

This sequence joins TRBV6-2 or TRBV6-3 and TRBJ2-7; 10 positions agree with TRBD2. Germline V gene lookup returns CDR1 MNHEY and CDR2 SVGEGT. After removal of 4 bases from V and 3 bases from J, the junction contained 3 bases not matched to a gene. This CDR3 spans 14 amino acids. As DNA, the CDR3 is TGTGCCAGCAGTTCTAGCGGGGGACGCTACGAGCAGTACTTC. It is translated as CASSSSGGRYEQYF.

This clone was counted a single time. The CDR3 sequence: CASSTGTSGTNTGELFF. The DNA of the CDR3 is TGTGCCAGTAGTACGGGGACTAGCGGGACGAACACCGGGGAGCTGTTTTTT. V is TRBV19 and J is TRBJ2-2; 13 bases map to TRBD2. V dropped 4 bases and J dropped 0; count of bases not matched to a gene: 2. The CDR3 contains 17 residues. Germline V gene data show CDR1 as LNHDA and CDR2 as SQIVND (reference sequence).

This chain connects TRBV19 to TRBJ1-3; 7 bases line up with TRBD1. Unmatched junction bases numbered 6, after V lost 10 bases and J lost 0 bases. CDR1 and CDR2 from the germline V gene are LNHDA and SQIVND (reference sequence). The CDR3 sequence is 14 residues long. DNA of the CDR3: TGTGCCACGGGGGACAGTTACTCTGGAAACACCATATATTTT. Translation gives CATGDSYSGNTIYF.

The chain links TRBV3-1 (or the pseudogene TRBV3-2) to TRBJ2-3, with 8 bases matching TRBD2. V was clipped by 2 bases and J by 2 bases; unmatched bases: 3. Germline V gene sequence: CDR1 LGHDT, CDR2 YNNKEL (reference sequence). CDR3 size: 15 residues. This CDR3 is CASSQRRGATDTQYF. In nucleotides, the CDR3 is TGTGCCAGCAGCCAACGGCGGGGGGCCACAGATACGCAGTATTTT.

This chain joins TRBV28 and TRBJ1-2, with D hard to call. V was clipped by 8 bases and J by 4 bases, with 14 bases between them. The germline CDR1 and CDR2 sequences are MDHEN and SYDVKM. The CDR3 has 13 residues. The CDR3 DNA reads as TGTGCCAGCCGTTCCGGCGCGGTCTATGGCTACACCTTC. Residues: CASRSGAVYGYTF.

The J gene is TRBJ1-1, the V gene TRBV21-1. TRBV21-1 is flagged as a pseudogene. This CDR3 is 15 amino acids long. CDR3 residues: CASTLGRGEGTEAFF. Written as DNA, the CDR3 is TGTGCCAGCACGTTGGGGCGGGGTGAGGGCACTGAAGCTTTCTTT.

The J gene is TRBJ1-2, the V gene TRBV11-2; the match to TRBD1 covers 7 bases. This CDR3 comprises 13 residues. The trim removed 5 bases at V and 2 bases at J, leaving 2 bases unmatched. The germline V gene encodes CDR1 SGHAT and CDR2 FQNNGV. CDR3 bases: TGTGCCAGCAGCCAACAGGGGAACTATGGCTACACCTTC. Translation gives CASSQQGNYGYTF.

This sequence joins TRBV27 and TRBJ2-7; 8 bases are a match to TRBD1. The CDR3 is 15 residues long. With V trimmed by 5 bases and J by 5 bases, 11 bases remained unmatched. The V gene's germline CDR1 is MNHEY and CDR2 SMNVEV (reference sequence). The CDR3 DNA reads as TGTGCCAGCAGTCCTGGACAGGGAAGGAGGAACGAGCAGTACTTC. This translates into CASSPGQGRRNEQYF.

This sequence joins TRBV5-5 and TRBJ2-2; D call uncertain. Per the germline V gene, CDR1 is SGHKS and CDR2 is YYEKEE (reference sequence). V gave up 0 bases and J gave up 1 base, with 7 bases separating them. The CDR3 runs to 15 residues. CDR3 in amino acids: CASSLDLRNTGELFF. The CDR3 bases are TGTGCCAGCAGCTTGGACCTACGGAACACCGGGGAGCTGTTTTTT.

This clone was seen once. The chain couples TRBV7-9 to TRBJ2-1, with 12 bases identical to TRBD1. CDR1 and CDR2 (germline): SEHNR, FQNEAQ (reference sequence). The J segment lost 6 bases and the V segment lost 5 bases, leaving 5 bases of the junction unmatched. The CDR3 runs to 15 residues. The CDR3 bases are TGTGCCAGCAGCAAGGGACAGGGGGCCGTCAATGAGCAGTTCTTC. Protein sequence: CASSKGQGAVNEQFF.

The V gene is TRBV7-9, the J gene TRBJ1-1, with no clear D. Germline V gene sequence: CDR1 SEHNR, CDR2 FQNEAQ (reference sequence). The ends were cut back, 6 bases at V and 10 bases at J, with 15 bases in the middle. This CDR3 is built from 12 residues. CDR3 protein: CASSLTPYVAFF. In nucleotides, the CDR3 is TGTGCCAGCAGTTTGACACCGTACGTAGCTTTCTTT. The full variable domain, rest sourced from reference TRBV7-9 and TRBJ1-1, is DTGVSQNPRHKITKRGQNVTFRCDPISEHNRLYWYRQTLGQGPEFLTYFQNEAQLEKSRLLSDRFSAERPKGSFSTLEIQRTEQGDSAMYLCASSLTPYVAFFGQGTRLTVV.

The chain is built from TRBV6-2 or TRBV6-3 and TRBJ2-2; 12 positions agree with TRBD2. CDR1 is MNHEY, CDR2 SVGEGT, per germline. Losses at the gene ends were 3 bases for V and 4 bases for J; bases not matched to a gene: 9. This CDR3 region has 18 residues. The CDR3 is CASSYFLAGGHVTGELFF. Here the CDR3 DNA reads TGTGCCAGCAGTTATTTCCTAGCGGGGGGGCACGTCACCGGGGAGCTGTTTTTT.

CDR3 in amino acids: CASSLDSYNSPLHF. In nucleotides, the CDR3 is TGTGCCAGCAGCTTAGACAGCTATAATTCACCCCTCCACTTT. The genes are TRBV7-6 and TRBJ1-6; D is undetermined. V gave up 1 base and J gave up 3 bases, with 4 bases separating them. The CDR3 sequence is 14 residues long. CDR1 SGHVS and CDR2 FNYEAQ come from the germline V gene.

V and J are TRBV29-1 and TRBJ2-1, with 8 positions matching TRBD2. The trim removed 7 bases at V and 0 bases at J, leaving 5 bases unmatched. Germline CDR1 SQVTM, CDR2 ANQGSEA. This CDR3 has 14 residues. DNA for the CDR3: TGCAGCGCTGAGCGGGGGAGCTCCTACAATGAGCAGTTCTTC. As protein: CSAERGSSYNEQFF.

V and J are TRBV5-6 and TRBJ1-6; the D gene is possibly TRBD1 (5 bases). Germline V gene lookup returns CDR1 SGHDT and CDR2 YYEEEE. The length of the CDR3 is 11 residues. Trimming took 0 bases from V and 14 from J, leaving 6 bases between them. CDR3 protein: CASSLGGALHF. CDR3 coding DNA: TGTGCCAGCAGCTTGGGGGGGGCCCTCCACTTT. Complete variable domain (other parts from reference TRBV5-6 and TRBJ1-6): DAGVTQSPTHLIKTRGQQVTLRCSPKSGHDTVSWYQQALGQGPQFIFQYYEEEERQRGNFPDRFSGHQFPNYSSELNVNALLLGDSALYLCASSLGGALHFGNGTRLTVT.

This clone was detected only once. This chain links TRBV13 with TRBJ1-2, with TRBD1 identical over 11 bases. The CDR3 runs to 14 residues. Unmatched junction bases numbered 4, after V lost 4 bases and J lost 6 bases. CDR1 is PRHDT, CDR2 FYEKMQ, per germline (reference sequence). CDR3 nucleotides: TGTGCCAGCAGCTCCCGGGACAGGGGGAATGGCTACACCTTC. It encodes CASSSRDRGNGYTF. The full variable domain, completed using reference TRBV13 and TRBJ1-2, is AAGVIQSPRHLIKEKRETATLKCYPIPRHDTVYWYQQGPGQDPQFLISFYEKMQSDKGSIPDRFSAQQFSDYHSELNMSSLELGDSALYFCASSSRDRGNGYTFGSGTRLTVV.

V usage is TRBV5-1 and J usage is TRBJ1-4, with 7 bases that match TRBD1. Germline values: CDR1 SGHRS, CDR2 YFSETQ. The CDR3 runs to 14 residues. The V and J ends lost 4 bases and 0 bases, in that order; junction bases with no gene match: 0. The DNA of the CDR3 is TGCGCCAGCAGCGGACAGGCAACTAATGAAAAACTGTTTTTT. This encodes CASSGQATNEKLFF.

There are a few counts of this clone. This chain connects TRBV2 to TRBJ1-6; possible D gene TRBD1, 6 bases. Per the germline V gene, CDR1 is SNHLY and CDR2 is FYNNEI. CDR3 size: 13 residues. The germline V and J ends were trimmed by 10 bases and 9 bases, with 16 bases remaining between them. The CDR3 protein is CATLQGGSSPLHF. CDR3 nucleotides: TGTGCCACCCTACAGGGAGGGAGTTCACCCCTCCACTTT.

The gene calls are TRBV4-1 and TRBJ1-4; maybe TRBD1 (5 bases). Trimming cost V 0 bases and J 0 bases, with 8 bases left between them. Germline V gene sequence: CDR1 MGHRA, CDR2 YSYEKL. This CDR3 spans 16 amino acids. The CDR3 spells CASSQDPTATNEKLFF. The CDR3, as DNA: TGCGCCAGCAGCCAAGATCCGACAGCAACTAATGAAAAACTGTTTTTT.

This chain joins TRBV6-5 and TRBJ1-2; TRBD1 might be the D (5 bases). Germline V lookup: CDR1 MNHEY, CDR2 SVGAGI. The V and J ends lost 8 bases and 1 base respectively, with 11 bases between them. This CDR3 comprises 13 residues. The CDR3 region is CASVQGFNYGYTF. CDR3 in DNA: TGTGCCAGCGTTCAGGGCTTTAACTATGGCTACACCTTC.

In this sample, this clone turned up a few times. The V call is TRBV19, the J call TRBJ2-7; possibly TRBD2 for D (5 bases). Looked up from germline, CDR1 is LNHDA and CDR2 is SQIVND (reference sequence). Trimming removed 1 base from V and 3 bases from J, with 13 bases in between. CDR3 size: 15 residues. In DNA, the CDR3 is TGTGCCAGTAGTATAGGCCCACTCGGGAACTACGAGCAGTACTTC. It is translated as CASSIGPLGNYEQYF.

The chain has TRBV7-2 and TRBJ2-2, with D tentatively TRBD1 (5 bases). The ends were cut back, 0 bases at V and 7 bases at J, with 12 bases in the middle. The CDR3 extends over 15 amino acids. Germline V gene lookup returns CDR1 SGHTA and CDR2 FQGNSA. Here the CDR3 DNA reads TGTGCCAGCAGCTTAGCGGATAAGGGGTTCGGGGAGCTGTTTTTT. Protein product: CASSLADKGFGELFF.

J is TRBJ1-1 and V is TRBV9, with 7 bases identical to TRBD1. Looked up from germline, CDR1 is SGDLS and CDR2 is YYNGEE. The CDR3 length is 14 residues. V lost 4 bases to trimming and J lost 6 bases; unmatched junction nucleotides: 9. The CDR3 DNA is TGTGCCAGCAGCTCCTCAGGGGGATTCGCTGAAGCTTTCTTT. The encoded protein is CASSSSGGFAEAFF.

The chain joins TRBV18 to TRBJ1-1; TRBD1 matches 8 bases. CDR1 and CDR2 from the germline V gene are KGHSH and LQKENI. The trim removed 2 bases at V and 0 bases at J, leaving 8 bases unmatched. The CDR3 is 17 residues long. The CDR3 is CASSPSAGGGVNTEAFF. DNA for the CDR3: TGTGCCAGCTCACCAAGTGCAGGGGGCGGAGTGAACACTGAAGCTTTCTTT.